The 5 T cell receptor beta chains given below trace back to one sample, sequenced in a study of CD8 T cells in Susac syndrome. A quantity of about 0.5 to 1 ug RNA underwent reverse transcription using random hexamers. A single record per CDR3 protein comes from TCRdb applying MiXCR to the immunoSEQ multiplex PCR reads. There are tens of thousands of distinct CDR3 sequences in the sample; approximately 95% occur only once, and approximately 0.49% lies in the top ten. Input material: CD8+ T cells from PBMCs. The receptors come from a human donor with Susac syndrome.

The V call is TRBV20-1, the J call TRBJ2-7; possible D gene TRBD2, 5 bases. CDR1 is DFQATT, CDR2 SNEGSKA, per germline (reference sequence). V was pared by 3 bases and J by 0 bases, with 12 bases between. This CDR3 is built from 14 residues. CDR3 nucleotides: TGCAGTGCTAGTCCCCTAGCACCCTCCTACGAGCAGTACTTC. Its protein is CSASPLAPSYEQYF.

CDR3 nucleotides: TGTGCCAGCAGCTTCCCGCCCGGGACAGAAAACACCGGGGAGCTGTTTTTT. Protein product: CASSFPPGTENTGELFF. The V and J genes are TRBV5-6 and TRBJ2-2; 7 nucleotides line up with TRBD1. With V trimmed by 2 bases and J by 2 bases, 9 bases remained unmatched. Germline CDR1 is SGHDT and CDR2 is YYEEEE. The CDR3 length is 17 residues.

The genes are TRBV27 and TRBJ1-5; TRBD1 aligns across 8 bases. After removal of 8 bases from V and 2 bases from J, the junction contained 8 bases not matched to a gene. This CDR3 has 15 amino acids. The germline gives CDR1 MNHEY, CDR2 SMNVEV (reference sequence). DNA of the CDR3: TGTGCCAGCGGCTACGGACAGGGTGGCAATCAGCCCCAGCATTTT. Translation gives CASGYGQGGNQPQHF.

The J gene is TRBJ2-3, the V gene TRBV7-6; 8 bases agree with TRBD1. Germline assignment: CDR1 SGHVS and CDR2 FNYEAQ. The CDR3 consists of 15 residues. Trimming cost V 1 base and J 5 bases; bases outside gene matches: 5. The CDR3 here is CASSLETGEEDTQYF. CDR3 in DNA: TGTGCCAGCAGCTTAGAGACAGGGGAGGAAGATACGCAGTATTTT.

The chain has TRBV5-1 and TRBJ2-7, with D possibly called TRBD1 or TRBD2 (6 bases each). CDR3 length equals 13 residues. V was shortened by 7 bases and J by 4 bases, with 15 bases between the two germline ends. Germline V gene lookup returns CDR1 SGHRS and CDR2 YFSETQ. DNA of the CDR3: TGCGCCAGCGCCTCGGGGGCGACGTACGAGCAGTACTTC. Translated: CASASGATYEQYF.